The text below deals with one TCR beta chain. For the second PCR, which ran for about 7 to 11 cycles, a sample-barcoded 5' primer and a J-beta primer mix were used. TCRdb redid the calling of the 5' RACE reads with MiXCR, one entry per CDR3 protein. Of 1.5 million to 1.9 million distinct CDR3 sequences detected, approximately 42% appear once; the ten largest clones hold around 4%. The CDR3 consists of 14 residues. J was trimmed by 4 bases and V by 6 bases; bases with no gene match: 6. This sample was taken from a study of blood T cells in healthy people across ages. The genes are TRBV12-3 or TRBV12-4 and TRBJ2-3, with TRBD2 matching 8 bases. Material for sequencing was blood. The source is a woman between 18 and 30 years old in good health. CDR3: CASRYSGGADTQYF. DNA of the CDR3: TGTGCCAGCAGGTACAGCGGGGGAGCAGATACGCAGTATTTT.